This TCR beta chain was retrieved from a study of regulatory T cells in long-lasting Graves disease. Described time point: persistent/refractory GD, antithyroid drugs over 5 years with positive TRAb. PBMCs were the source of the RNA used for TCR sequencing. CDR1 and CDR2 (germline): SGDLS, YYNGEE. Trimming cost V 3 bases and J 4 bases; bases outside gene matches: 4. The CDR3 has 14 amino acids. Findings of the study overall: Patients with persistent disease shared 2,741 public clonotypes, outpacing the approximately 920 shared by new patients. With persistent disease, TRBV28, TRBJ1-2 and TRBJ2-5 were the favored segments.

CDR3-region Arm-PCR and iRepertoire HTBI primers produced the TCR beta libraries. TCRdb ran MiXCR on the multiplex PCR reads and lists one entry per CDR3 protein. Of 360,000 or so distinct CDR3 sequences listed, approximately 25% are singletons. Comments on this clonotype: Its antigen is not identified.

The specimen was peripheral blood mononuclear cells (PBMCs), collected when the disease was refractory, from a patient treated with antithyroid drugs. The chain uses TRBV9 and TRBJ2-7; 10 nucleotides align to TRBD1. This TCR was sampled from a woman in her thirties or forties with Graves disease. CDR3 DNA: TGTGCCAGCAGCGGAGGACAGGGGGGTTACGAGCAGTACTTC. Amino acids: CASSGGQGGYEQYF.